The sequence of this T cell receptor (beta chain) was determined in a study of OX40 agonist ivuxolimab in advanced cancers. TCRdb's table, derived via immunoSEQ multiplex PCR, lists solely in-frame clones and lacks some. This table has about 70,000 clones, 86% appearing once. A remark on this clone: Its specificity is not known.

Findings and caveats of the study: Circulating CD4+ and CD8+ T cells showed clonal expansion by week 6 at 0.1 to 3.0 mg/kg.

Trimming shortened V by 1 base and J by 7 bases, and 7 bases separated the two germline ends. The CDR3 loop spans 13 amino acids. CDR1 is SGHVS, CDR2 FQNEAQ, per germline. This clonotype was obtained from an adult with an advanced solid tumor such as melanoma, head and neck, liver or kidney cancer. The material sequenced was CD4+ or CD8+ T cells sorted from blood, taken in a trial of the OX40 agonist ivuxolimab. The chain carries TRBV7-8 and TRBJ2-2; D uncertain. CDR3 protein: CASSLGGFGELFF. The CDR3 DNA follows: TGTGCCAGCAGCTTAGGGGGTTTCGGGGAGCTGTTTTTT.